This TCR beta chain was recorded in a study of cytomegalovirus exposure and HLA in healthy donors. The donors were part of the validation cohort of 120 subjects. That cohort was separate from the first cohort, which comprised about 730 subjects. Method: immunoSEQ multiplex PCR; TCRdb's copy keeps in-frame clones and lacks some. This sample has 76,000 or so clones; roughly 94% occur once, and the top ten carry 2.5% to 3.5%. In regard to this clone: The antigen is unknown.

Study-level points and caveats: Cytomegalovirus-associated status was assigned to approximately 160 TCR beta chains.

This CDR3 has 11 residues. Between the trimmed V and J ends, which lost 6 bases and 4 bases, there was a span of 6 bases. From germline, CDR1 is KGHSH and CDR2 LQKENI. The chain employs TRBV18 and TRBJ1-1; D is ambiguous. This TCR came from a woman under 30 in good health and CMV-seropositive. Material for sequencing was PBMCs. The CDR3 loop reads CASSLITEAFF. Written as DNA, the CDR3 is TGTGCCAGCTCGCTAATCACTGAAGCTTTCTTT. Supplemented by reference TRBV18 and TRBJ1-1, the full variable domain reads NAGVMQNPRHLVRRRGQEARLRCSPMKGHSHVYWYRQLPEEGLKFMVYLQKENIIDESGMPKERFSAEFPKEGPSILRIQQVVRGDSAAYFCASSLITEAFFGQGTRLTVV.